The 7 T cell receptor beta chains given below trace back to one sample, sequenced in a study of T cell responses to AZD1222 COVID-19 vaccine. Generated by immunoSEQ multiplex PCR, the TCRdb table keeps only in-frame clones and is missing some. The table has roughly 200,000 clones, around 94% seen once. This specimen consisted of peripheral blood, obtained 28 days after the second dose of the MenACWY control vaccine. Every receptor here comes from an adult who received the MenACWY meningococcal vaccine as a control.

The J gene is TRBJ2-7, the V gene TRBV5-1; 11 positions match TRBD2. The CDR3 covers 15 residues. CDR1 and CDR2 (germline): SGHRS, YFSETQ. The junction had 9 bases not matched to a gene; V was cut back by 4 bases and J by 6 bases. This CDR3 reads CASSDRTSGPGEQYF. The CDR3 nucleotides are TGCGCCAGCAGCGACAGGACTAGCGGGCCCGGCGAGCAGTACTTC.

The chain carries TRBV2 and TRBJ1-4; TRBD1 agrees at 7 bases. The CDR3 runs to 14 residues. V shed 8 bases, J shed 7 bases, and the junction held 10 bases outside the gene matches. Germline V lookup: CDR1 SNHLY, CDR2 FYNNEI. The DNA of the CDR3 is TGTGCCAGCGGGGAGACAGGGAATGGTGAAAAACTGTTTTTT. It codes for CASGETGNGEKLFF.

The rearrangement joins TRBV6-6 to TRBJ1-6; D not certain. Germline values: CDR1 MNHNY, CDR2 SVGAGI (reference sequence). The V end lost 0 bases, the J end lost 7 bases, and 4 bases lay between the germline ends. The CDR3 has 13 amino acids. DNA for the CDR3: TGTGCCAGCAGTTACTCAGAGAATTCACCCCTCCACTTT. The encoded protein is CASSYSENSPLHF.

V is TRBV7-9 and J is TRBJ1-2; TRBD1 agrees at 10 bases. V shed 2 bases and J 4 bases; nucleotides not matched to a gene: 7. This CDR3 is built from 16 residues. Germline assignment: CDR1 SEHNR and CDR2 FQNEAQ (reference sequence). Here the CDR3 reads CASSLNGDRGLYGYTF. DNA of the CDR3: TGTGCCAGCAGCTTAAACGGGGACAGGGGACTCTATGGCTACACCTTC.

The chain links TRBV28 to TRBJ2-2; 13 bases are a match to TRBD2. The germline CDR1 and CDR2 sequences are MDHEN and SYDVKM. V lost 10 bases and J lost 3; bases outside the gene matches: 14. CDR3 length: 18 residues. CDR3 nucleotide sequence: TGTGCCACTTCCGGTTCCGGGACTAGCGGGATGGACACCGGGGAGCTGTTTTTT. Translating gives CATSGSGTSGMDTGELFF.

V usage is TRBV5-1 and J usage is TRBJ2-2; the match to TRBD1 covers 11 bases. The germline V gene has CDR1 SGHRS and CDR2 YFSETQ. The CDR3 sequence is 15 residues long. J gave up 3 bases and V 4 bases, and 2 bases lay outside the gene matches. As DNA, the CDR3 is TGCGCCAGCAGCCGGACAGGGGGCTACACCGGGGAGCTGTTTTTT. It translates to CASSRTGGYTGELFF.

CDR3 loop: CASSTTVQNTEAFF. CDR3 nucleotide sequence: TGTGCCAGCTCTACCACGGTACAGAACACTGAAGCTTTCTTT. The gene calls are TRBV18 and TRBJ1-1; D is unclear. Germline CDR1 KGHSH, CDR2 LQKENI. V lost 6 bases and J 1 base, leaving 12 bases between the germline ends. This CDR3 contains 14 residues.